The T cell receptor beta chain under discussion was sequenced for a study of control samples from healthy donors and cancer patients. The data were produced by immunoSEQ multiplex PCR, yet TCRdb's version contains in-frame clones alone and is incomplete. The sample has 150,000 to 200,000 clones; almost 90% are singletons. The V and J ends lost 8 bases and 7 bases respectively, with 16 bases between them. The CDR3 is 13 residues long. Per germline, CDR1 KGHDR and CDR2 SFDVKD. This rearrangement joins TRBV24-1 to TRBJ1-1; D not resolved. The sequenced sample consisted of blood. The sequence came from a man between 18 and 29 years old in good health. The CDR3 DNA sequence: TGTGCCACCACCATCCGGGAGCAATTTGAAGCTTTCTTT. Translating it yields CATTIREQFEAFF.